This T cell receptor (beta chain) was sequenced during a study of T cells in Graves' hyperthyroidism and ophthalmopathy. Patients between 18 and 65 years old had hyperthyroidism, newly diagnosed and lasting under 2 months. Many counts were recorded for this clonotype. What it binds is not known. Study observations and caveats: Blood held most thyroid clonotypes expanded above 0.001 frequency.

V gave up 8 bases and J gave up 4 bases, with 11 bases separating them. Germline V CDR1 and CDR2: WSHSY, SAAADI. CDR3 length: 13 amino acids. RNA transcripts gave rise to amplified TCR beta CDR3 regions. HTBI primers were employed in a first-round RT-PCR of the TCR CDR3. TCRdb passed the multiplex PCR reads through MiXCR, listing each CDR3 protein once. The sample has 89,000 or so distinct CDR3 sequences, approximately 39% seen once. This clonotype was obtained from a woman between 25 and 40 years old with Graves' hyperthyroidism. Sequenced input: peripheral blood or thyroid tissue (not recorded which). The rearrangement joins TRBV10-2 to TRBJ1-4; a weak D match, TRBD1 (5 bases). CDR3 sequence: CASRDGDNEKLFF. CDR3 DNA sequence: TGCGCCAGCCGGGACGGAGATAATGAAAAACTGTTTTTT.